These 8 T cell receptor beta chains were sequenced from one sample in a study of blood T cells in healthy people across ages. A second about 7 to 12 cycle PCR used barcoded and J-beta primers. TCRdb processed the 5' RACE reads anew with MiXCR; each CDR3 protein has one entry. Here the sample spans about 730,000 distinct CDR3 sequences, about 40% being singletons. Sequencing was performed on blood. Receptors were obtained from a woman aged 55-69 years in good health.

The J gene is TRBJ2-2, the V gene TRBV29-1, with TRBD1 matching over 9 bases. Germline V gene lookup returns CDR1 SQVTM and CDR2 ANQGSEA. The ends lost 7 bases at V and 5 bases at J; junction bases unmatched: 2. CDR3 size: 12 residues. CDR3 region: CSATGGTGELFF. The CDR3 DNA follows: TGCAGCGCGACAGGGGGTACCGGGGAGCTGTTTTTT.

The chain employs TRBV20-1 and TRBJ2-3; 9 bases match TRBD2. Losses at the gene ends were 3 bases for V and 2 bases for J; bases not matched to a gene: 9. Germline lookup yields CDR1 DFQATT and CDR2 SNEGSKA (reference sequence). The CDR3 has 16 residues. The CDR3: CSARFSAGGTTDTQYF. The DNA of the CDR3 is TGCAGTGCTAGGTTCTCAGCGGGAGGCACCACAGATACGCAGTATTTT.

This clonotype was detected a few times. The chain is built from TRBV25-1 and TRBJ2-1, with 10 bases that match TRBD2. With 1 base clipped from V and 7 bases from J, the junction kept 7 bases outside the gene matches. Per germline, CDR1 MGHDK and CDR2 SYGVNS. The CDR3 spans 16 residues. CDR3 region: CASSESSSGSFNEQFF. In DNA, the CDR3 is TGTGCCAGCAGTGAATCATCTAGCGGGAGTTTTAATGAGCAGTTCTTC.

The genes are TRBV14 and TRBJ2-1, with TRBD2 matching 8 bases. J was trimmed by 10 bases and V by 2 bases; bases with no gene match: 10. This CDR3 has 15 residues. CDR1 and CDR2 from the germline V gene are SGHDN and FVKESK. CDR3 nucleotide sequence: TGTGCCAGCAGCCAACCGGGAGGGGGATACTACGAGCAGTTCTTC. This encodes CASSQPGGGYYEQFF.

This clonotype was observed a few times. The chain couples TRBV3-1 to TRBJ1-5; D ambiguous. The CDR3 consists of 16 residues. Germline V lookup: CDR1 LGHDT, CDR2 YNNKEL (reference sequence). The germline V and J ends were trimmed by 2 bases and 5 bases, with 16 bases remaining between them. The CDR3 loop is CASSQTPEHWDQPQHF. The DNA of the CDR3 is TGTGCCAGCAGCCAAACCCCGGAGCACTGGGATCAGCCCCAGCATTTT.

The chain employs TRBV12-3 or TRBV12-4 and TRBJ2-6, with 10 bases matching TRBD1. V was clipped by 5 bases and J by 3 bases; unmatched bases: 13. The CDR3 has 19 amino acids. The CDR3 region has the DNA TGTGCCAGCAGTGCCTATCCCGACAGGGGGCTCAGTGGGGCCAACGTCCTGACTTTC. This encodes CASSAYPDRGLSGANVLTF.

In this sample, this clonotype turned up a few times. V usage is TRBV6-2 or TRBV6-3 and J usage is TRBJ2-7; 7 nucleotides align to TRBD2. Germline CDR1 is MNHEY and CDR2 is SVGEGT. There are 17 residues in the CDR3. V was pared by 2 bases and J by 4 bases, with 14 bases of the junction left unmatched. The CDR3 bases are TGTGCCAGCAGTTACGGCCAAGGACTAGGGAACCTATACGAGCAGTACTTC. This codes for CASSYGQGLGNLYEQYF.

The chain is built from TRBV14 and TRBJ2-3; D might be TRBD1 (6 bases). In germline, CDR1 is SGHDN, CDR2 FVKESK. The CDR3 has 14 amino acids. V gave up 4 bases and J gave up 7 bases, with 15 bases separating them. This CDR3 is CASSLDLGANTQYF. CDR3 sequence (DNA): TGTGCCAGCAGCCTCGATCTGGGGGCAAATACGCAGTATTTT.